Detailed here is one TCR beta chain. This clonotype has at least ten counts. The target of this receptor is not known. Base qualities are not at hand, and no much larger clone is one base apart. This record comes from a study of spatial heterogeneity in lung cancer (dated by TCRdb to the late 2010s). Broadly, across the study: More beta-chain than alpha-chain transcripts were consistently detected, likely reflecting higher beta-chain transcript abundance. In the raw uncorrected reads, each unique combination of TCR and UMI appeared on average more than ten times. TCR alpha and beta repertoires were quantitatively compared across multiple tumor regions, matched nontumor lung and blood in non-small cell lung cancer. Nonsynonymous mutation counts, determined by whole-exome sequencing of tumor tissue, were related to TCR repertoire features. Both alpha and beta chains were TCR-sequenced in samples taken at surgery, namely 220 tumor regions, around 64 matched nontumor lung samples and 56 PBMC samples. Results and caveats for the whole study, not just this receptor: Additional single-cell paired TCR alpha and beta sequencing was considered necessary to confirm, at a functional level, the hypothesis that regional TCRs recognize regional mutations. Ubiquitous expanded tumor TCRs were detected in blood more often at tumor resection than at routine follow-up.

Receptor amplification or capture employed 5' RACE. For sequencing, a NextSeq 500 was employed. In the TCR library protocol, a unique molecular identifier was attached to each TCR cDNA molecule so that PCR and sequencing errors could be corrected. The published analysis was carried out like this. TCR identification, UMI-based error correction and CDR3 extraction were all carried out with Decombinator tools. TCRs above a frequency of 2 per 1,000, corresponding to the top 1% of the tumor frequency distribution, were defined as expanded. Renyi diversity was calculated using the R vegan package after each repertoire was subsampled 100 times to 5,000 TCRs. CDR3 similarity networks were built from amino acid triplet string-kernel similarity, with CDR3s being connected when pairwise similarity was above 0.82. TCRdb applied fastp at Q25 and MiXCR to the public reads, then kept only in-frame beta chains. For every CDR3 protein sequence, its rows merge into one entry that carries the most common genes and DNA. TCRdb, not the original authors, processed these V and J calls. This sample has under 15,000 distinct CDR3 sequences in its table, and around 3.7% of those were observed once. Jointly, the top ten make up roughly 45% of the sample.

As encoded in the germline V gene, CDR1 is ENHRY while CDR2 is SYGVKD. Clipping removes 1 base from V and 6 bases from J, with 7 as the unmatched junction base count. The CDR3 runs 15 residues from the cysteine to the phenylalanine. Only the CDR3 DNA stays, 45 bases, in frame from base 1. The time point label for this specimen denotes: sample taken at primary tumor resection. The donors were about 71 patients from the lung TRACERx cohort who had early-stage, untreated non-small cell lung cancer. Without any cell sorting, TCR sequencing was performed on whole RNA extracted either from tumor and nontumor lung tissue or from cryopreserved PBMC samples. Only patients for whom sufficient RNA was available from at least two tumor regions were selected for TCR sequencing.

Sequencing used PBMCs, obtained at surgery. The clonotype was recovered from a male donor with early-stage non-small cell lung cancer. The chain is made from TRBV10-3 and TRBJ2-7, with 9 central nucleotides matching TRBD1. The DNA sequence is given as TGTGCCATCAGTGAGTACAACAGGGGGCGGACCGAGCAGTACTTC. The resulting protein is CAISEYNRGRTEQYF.